Listed below are T cell receptor beta chains from one sample, sequenced in a study of neurological immune-mediated disorders. TCRdb independently ran MiXCR on the 5' RACE reads; one entry per CDR3 protein. Among tens of thousands of distinct CDR3 sequences listed, 17% were seen once. The sample was PBMCs. The source of these receptors is a woman aged 40 to 50 in good health. Both conserved end residues are part of each CDR3. D genes are given only for firm matches. Some rows mark clone size as missing; the rest say once, few, many or name a class of expanded clone.

NA	TRBV4-3	many	TRBJ2-1	CASSRLPPDDNSYNEQFF	TGCGCCAGCAGCCGCTTGCCCCCCGATGATAACTCCTACAATGAGCAGTTCTTC
TRBD1	TRBV6-5	many	TRBJ2-5	CASSYGTGGLQETQYF	TGTGCCAGCAGTTACGGGACAGGGGGCTTGCAAGAGACCCAGTACTTC
TRBD2	TRBV10-3	many	TRBJ2-1	CATRGVAGGEEQFF	TGTGCCACCCGGGGAGTAGCGGGGGGAGAAGAGCAGTTCTTC
TRBD1	TRBV2	many	TRBJ2-3	CASSRDRGTSSTDTQYF	TGTGCCAGCAGTAGGGACAGGGGGACTTCGTCCACAGATACGCAGTATTTT
TRBD2	TRBV20-1	many	TRBJ2-4	CSATSTGGGGYTQYF	TGCAGTGCTACCTCCACGGGAGGGGGGGGTTATACTCAGTACTTC
NA	TRBV12-3/TRBV12-4	many	TRBJ1-1	CASTRGPMNTEAFF	TGTGCCAGCACTCGGGGCCCAATGAACACTGAAGCTTTCTTT
NA	TRBV6-2/TRBV6-3	NA	TRBJ1-1	CASSYNRVDTEAFF	TGTGCCAGCAGTTACAACAGGGTGGACACTGAAGCTTTCTTT
TRBD2	TRBV9	many	TRBJ2-3	CASSAGGLRGSGTDTQYF	TGTGCCAGCAGCGCCGGGGGGTTGCGGGGGAGTGGCACAGATACGCAGTATTTT
NA	TRBV27	many	TRBJ1-3	CASSLLGGPGNTIYF	TGTGCCAGCAGTTTATTGGGGGGGCCTGGAAACACCATATATTTT
TRBD1	TRBV9	many	TRBJ2-2	CASSFQGAGELFF	TGTGCCAGCAGCTTTCAGGGGGCCGGGGAGCTGTTTTTT